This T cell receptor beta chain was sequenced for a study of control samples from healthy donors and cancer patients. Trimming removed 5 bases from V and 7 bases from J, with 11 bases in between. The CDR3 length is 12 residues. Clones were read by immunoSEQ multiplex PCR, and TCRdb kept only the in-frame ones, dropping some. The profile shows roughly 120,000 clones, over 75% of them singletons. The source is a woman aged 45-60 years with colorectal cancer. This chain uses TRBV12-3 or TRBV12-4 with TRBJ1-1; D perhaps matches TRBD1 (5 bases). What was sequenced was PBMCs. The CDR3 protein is CASSRQGIEAFF. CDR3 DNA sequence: TGTGCCAGCAGTCGTCAGGGAATTGAAGCTTTCTTT.